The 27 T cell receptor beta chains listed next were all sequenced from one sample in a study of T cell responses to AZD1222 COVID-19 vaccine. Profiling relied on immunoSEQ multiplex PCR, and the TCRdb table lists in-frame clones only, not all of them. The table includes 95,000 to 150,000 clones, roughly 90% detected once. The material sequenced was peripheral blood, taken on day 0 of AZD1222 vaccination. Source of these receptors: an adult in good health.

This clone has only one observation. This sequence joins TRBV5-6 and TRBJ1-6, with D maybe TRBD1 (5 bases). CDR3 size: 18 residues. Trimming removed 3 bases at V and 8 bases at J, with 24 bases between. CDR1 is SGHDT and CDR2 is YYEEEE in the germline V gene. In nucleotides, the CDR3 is TGTGCCAGCAGCTCGACGGTCGCAGGGCTATCTTCGGATTCACCCCTCCACTTT. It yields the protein CASSSTVAGLSSDSPLHF.

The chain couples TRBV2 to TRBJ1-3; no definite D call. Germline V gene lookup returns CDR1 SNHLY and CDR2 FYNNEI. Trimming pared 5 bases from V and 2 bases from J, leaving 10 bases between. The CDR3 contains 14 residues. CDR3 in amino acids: CASSTRSTGNTIYF. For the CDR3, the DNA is TGTGCCAGCAGTACGAGGTCAACTGGAAACACCATATATTTT. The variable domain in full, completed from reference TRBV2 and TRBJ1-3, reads EPEVTQTPSHQVTQMGQEVILRCVPISNHLYFYWYRQILGQKVEFLVSFYNNEISEKSEIFDDQFSVERPDGSNFTLKIRSTKLEDSAMYFCASSTRSTGNTIYFGEGSWLTVV.

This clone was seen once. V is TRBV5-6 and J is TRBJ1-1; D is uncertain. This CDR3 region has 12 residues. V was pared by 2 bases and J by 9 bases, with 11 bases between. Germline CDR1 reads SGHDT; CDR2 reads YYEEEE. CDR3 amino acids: CASSFSQKKAFF. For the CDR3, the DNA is TGTGCCAGCAGCTTTTCTCAAAAAAAAGCTTTCTTT.

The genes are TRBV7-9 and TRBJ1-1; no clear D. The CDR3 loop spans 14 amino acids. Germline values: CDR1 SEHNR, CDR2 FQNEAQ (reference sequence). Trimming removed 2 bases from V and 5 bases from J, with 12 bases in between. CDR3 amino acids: CASSLSTRSTEAFF. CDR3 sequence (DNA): TGTGCCAGCAGCTTATCGACTAGGAGTACTGAAGCTTTCTTT. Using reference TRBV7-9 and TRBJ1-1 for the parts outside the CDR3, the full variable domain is DTGVSQNPRHKITKRGQNVTFRCDPISEHNRLYWYRQTLGQGPEFLTYFQNEAQLEKSRLLSDRFSAERPKGSFSTLEIQRTEQGDSAMYLCASSLSTRSTEAFFGQGTRLTVV.

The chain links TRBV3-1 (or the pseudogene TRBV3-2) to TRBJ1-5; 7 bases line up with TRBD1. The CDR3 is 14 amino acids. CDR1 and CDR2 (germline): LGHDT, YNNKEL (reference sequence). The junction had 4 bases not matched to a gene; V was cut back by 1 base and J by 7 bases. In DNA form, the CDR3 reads TGTGCCAGCAGCCAAGGACAGGGAGCACAGCCCCAGCATTTT. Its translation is CASSQGQGAQPQHF.

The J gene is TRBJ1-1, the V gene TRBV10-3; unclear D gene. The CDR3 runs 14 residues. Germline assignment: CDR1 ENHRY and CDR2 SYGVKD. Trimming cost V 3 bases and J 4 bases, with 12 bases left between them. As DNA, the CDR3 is TGTGCCATCAGTGATTCCCGTGGCCTCACTGAAGCTTTCTTT. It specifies CAISDSRGLTEAFF.

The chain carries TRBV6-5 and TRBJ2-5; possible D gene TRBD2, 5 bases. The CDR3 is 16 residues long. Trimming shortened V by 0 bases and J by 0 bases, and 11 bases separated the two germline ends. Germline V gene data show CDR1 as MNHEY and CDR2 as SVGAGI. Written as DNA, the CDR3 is TGTGCCAGCAGTTACTCGGGGAGCCAGTACCAAGAGACCCAGTACTTC. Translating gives CASSYSGSQYQETQYF.

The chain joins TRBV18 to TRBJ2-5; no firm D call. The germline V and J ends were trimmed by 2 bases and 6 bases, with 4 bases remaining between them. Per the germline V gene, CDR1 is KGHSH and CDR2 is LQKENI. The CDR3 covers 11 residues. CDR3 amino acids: CASSPEKTQYF. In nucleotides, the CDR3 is TGTGCCAGCTCACCAGAGAAGACCCAGTACTTC. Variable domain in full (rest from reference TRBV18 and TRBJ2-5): NAGVMQNPRHLVRRRGQEARLRCSPMKGHSHVYWYRQLPEEGLKFMVYLQKENIIDESGMPKERFSAEFPKEGPSILRIQQVVRGDSAAYFCASSPEKTQYFGPGTRLLVL.

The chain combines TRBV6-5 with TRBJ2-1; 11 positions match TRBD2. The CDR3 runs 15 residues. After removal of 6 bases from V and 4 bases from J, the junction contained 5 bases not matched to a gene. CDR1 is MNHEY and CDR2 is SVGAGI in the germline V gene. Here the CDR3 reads CASSQLAGAYNEQFF. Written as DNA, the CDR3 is TGTGCCAGCAGCCAACTAGCGGGGGCATACAATGAGCAGTTCTTC.

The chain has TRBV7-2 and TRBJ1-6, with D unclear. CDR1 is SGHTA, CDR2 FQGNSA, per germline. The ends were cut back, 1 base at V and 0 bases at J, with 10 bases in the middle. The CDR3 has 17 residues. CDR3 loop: CASSLGGVSSYNSPLHF. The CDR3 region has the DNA TGTGCCAGCAGCTTAGGTGGCGTGAGCTCCTATAATTCACCCCTCCACTTT.

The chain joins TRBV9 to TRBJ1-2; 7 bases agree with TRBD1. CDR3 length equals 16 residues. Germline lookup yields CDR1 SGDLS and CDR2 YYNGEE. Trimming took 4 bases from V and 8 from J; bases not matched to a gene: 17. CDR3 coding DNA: TGTGCCAGCAGCTTACAGGGGAGCTCCTCTGTGAAGGGCTACACCTTC. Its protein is CASSLQGSSSVKGYTF. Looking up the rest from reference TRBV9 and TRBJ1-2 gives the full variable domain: DSGVTQTPKHLITATGQRVTLRCSPRSGDLSVYWYQQSLDQGLQFLIQYYNGEERAKGNILERFSAQQFPDLHSELNLSSLELGDSALYFCASSLQGSSSVKGYTFGSGTRLTVV.

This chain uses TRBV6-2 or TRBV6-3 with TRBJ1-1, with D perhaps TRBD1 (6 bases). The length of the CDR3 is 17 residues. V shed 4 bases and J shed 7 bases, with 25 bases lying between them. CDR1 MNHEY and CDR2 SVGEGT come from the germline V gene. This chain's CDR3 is CASSFLGGRKSTNEAFF. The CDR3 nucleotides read TGTGCCAGCAGTTTTCTAGGGGGGCGAAAATCAACCAATGAAGCTTTCTTT.

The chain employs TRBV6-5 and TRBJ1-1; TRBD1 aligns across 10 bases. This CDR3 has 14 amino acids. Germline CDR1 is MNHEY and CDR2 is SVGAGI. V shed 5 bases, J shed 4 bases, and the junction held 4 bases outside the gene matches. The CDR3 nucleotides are TGTGCCAGCAGTCAGGGACAGGGGCCCACTGAAGCTTTCTTT. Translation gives CASSQGQGPTEAFF.

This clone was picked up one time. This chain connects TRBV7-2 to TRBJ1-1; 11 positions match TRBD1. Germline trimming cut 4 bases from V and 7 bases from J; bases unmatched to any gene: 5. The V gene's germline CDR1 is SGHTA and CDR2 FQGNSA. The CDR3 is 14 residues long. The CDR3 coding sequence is TGTGCCAGCAGCTCTGGACAGGGGGCAATTGAAGCTTTCTTT. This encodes CASSSGQGAIEAFF. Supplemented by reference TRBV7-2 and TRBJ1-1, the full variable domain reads GAGVSQSPSNKVTEKGKDVELRCDPISGHTALYWYRQSLGQGLEFLIYFQGNSAPDKSGLPSDRFSAERTGGSVSTLTIQRTQQEDSAVYLCASSSGQGAIEAFFGQGTRLTVV.

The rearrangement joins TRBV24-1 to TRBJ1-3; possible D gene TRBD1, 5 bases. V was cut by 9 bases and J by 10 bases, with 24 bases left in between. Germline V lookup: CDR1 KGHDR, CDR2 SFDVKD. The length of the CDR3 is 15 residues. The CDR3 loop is CATHQARALYETIYF. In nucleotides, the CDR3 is TGTGCCACCCACCAAGCCAGGGCCCTCTATGAGACCATATATTTT.

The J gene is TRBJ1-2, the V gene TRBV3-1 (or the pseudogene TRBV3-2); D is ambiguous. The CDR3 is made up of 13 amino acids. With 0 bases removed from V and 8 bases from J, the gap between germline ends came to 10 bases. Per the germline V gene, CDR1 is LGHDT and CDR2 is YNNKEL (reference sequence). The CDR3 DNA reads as TGTGCCAGCAGCCAAGAGGTGGGGAGAGGCTACACCTTC. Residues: CASSQEVGRGYTF.

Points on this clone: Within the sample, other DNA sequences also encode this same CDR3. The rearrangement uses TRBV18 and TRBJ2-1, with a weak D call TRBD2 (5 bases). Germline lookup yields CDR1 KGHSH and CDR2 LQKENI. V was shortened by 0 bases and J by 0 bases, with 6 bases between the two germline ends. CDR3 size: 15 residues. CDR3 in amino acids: CASSPPGSSYNEQFF. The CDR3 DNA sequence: TGTGCCAGCTCACCACCGGGGAGCTCCTACAATGAGCAGTTCTTC.

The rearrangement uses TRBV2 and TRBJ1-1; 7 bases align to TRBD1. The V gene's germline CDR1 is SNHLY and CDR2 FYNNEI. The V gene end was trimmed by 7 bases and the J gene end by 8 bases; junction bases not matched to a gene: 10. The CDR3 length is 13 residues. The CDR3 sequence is CASIPIGTAEAFF. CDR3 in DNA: TGTGCCAGCATCCCAATCGGGACAGCCGAAGCTTTCTTT.

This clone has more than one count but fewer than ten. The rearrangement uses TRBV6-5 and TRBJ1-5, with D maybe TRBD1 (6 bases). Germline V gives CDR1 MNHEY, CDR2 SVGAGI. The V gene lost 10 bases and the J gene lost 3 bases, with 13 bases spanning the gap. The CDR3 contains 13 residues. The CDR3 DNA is TGTGCCACCTTACAGGGTAACAATCAGCCCCAGCATTTT. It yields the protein CATLQGNNQPQHF.

Here the CDR3 DNA reads TGTGCCAGCAGCCAAGGCCTCAGCGGGGAGGGGTCCTCCTACGAGCAGTACTTC. Protein: CASSQGLSGEGSSYEQYF. V is TRBV4-2 and J is TRBJ2-7; TRBD2 matches at 7 bases. The V and J ends lost 1 base and 0 bases, in that order; junction bases with no gene match: 12. The germline gives CDR1 LGHNA, CDR2 YNFKEQ. The CDR3 covers 18 residues.

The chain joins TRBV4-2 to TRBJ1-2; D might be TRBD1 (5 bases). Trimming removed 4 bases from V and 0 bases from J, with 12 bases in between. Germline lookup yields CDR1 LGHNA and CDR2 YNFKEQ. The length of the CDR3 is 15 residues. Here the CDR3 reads CASSPWTSANYGYTF. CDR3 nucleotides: TGTGCCAGCAGCCCTTGGACATCGGCTAACTATGGCTACACCTTC.

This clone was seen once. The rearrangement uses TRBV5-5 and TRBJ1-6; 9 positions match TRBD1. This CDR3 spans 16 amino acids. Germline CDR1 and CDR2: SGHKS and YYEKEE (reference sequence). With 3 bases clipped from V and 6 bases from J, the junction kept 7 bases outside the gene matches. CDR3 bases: TGTGCCAGCAGCTGGGGACAGGGATCCGGTAATTCACCCCTCCACTTT. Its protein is CASSWGQGSGNSPLHF.

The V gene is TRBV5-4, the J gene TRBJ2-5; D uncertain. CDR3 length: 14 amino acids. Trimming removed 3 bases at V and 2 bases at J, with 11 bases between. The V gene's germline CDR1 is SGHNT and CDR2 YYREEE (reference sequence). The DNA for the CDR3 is TGTGCCAGCAGCTCGGACCAGCAACAAGAGACCCAGTACTTC. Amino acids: CASSSDQQQETQYF. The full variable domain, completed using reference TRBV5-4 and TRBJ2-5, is ETGVTQSPTHLIKTRGQQVTLRCSSQSGHNTVSWYQQALGQGPQFIFQYYREEENGRGNFPPRFSGLQFPNYSSELNVNALELDDSALYLCASSSDQQQETQYFGPGTRLLVL.

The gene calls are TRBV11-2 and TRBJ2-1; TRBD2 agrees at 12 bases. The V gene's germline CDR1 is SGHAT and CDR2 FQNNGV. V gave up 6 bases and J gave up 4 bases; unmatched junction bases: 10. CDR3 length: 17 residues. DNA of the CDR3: TGTGCCAGCAGGCCAAAACTAGCGGGGGGCATTTACAATGAGCAGTTCTTC. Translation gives CASRPKLAGGIYNEQFF.

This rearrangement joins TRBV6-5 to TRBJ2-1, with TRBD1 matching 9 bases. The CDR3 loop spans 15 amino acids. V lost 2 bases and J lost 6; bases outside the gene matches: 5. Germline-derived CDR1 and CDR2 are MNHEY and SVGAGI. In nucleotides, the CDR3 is TGTGCCAGCAGTTACGGGACAGGGCTAGCCAATGAGCAGTTCTTC. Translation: CASSYGTGLANEQFF.

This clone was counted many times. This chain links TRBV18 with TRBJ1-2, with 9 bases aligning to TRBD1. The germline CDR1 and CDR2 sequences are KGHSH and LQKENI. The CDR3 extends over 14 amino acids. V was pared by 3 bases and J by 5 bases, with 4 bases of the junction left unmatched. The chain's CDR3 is CASSPGQGLYGYTF. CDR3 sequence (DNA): TGTGCCAGCTCACCGGGACAGGGATTATATGGCTACACCTTC.

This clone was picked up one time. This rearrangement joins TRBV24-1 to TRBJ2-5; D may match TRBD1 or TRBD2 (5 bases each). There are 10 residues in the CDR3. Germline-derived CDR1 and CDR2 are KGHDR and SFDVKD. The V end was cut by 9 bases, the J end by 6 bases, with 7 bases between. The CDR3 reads CATGGKTQYF. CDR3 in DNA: TGTGCCACCGGGGGAAAGACCCAGTACTTC.